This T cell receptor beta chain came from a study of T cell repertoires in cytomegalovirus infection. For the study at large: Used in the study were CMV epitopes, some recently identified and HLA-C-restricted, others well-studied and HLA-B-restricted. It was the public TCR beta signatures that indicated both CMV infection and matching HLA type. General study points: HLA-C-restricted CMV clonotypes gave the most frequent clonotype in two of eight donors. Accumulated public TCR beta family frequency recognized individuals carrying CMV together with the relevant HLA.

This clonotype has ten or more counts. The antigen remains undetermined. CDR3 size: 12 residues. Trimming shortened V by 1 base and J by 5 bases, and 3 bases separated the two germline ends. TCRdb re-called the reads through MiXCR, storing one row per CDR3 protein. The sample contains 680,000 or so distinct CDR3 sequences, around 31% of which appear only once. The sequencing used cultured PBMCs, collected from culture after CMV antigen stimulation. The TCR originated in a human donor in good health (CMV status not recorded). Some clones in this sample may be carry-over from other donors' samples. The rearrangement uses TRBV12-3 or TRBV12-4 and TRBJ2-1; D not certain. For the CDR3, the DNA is TGTGCCAGCAGTTTAGTCCACAATGAGCAGTTCTTC. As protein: CASSLVHNEQFF.